Each of the 4 T cell receptor beta chains below was sequenced from the same sample in a study of chemoradiotherapy in HPV16-positive cancers. Using immunoSEQ multiplex PCR, the repertoire was profiled, and TCRdb retains in-frame clones only, with some absent. The sample has around 8,800 clones, approximately 66% seen once. The sample consisted of tumor tissue, taken from a patient who underwent chemoradiotherapy. Receptor source: a human donor with HPV-associated anogenital cancer.

V usage is TRBV28 and J usage is TRBJ2-1, with a possible D match to TRBD1 (5 bases). Germline V gene data show CDR1 as MDHEN and CDR2 as SYDVKM. The CDR3 is 13 amino acids. Trimming left V 5 bases short and J 6 bases short, with 11 bases between. The CDR3 DNA reads as TGTGCCAGCAGTGTAAGGGGAACCAATGAGCAGTTCTTC. It codes for CASSVRGTNEQFF.

This chain links TRBV27 with TRBJ2-5; 12 nucleotides align to TRBD2. V was clipped by 4 bases and J by 4 bases; unmatched bases: 4. The CDR3 loop spans 15 amino acids. From germline, CDR1 is MNHEY and CDR2 SMNVEV (reference sequence). The CDR3 DNA reads as TGTGCCAGCAGTTCCCCTAGCGGGGGGGCAGAGACCCAGTACTTC. Translation gives CASSSPSGGAETQYF.

In nucleotides, the CDR3 is TGTGCCAGTATTGGGACATGGGCAACCGGGGAGCTGTTTTTT. Protein: CASIGTWATGELFF. The rearrangement uses TRBV19 and TRBJ2-2; maybe TRBD1 (6 bases). The CDR3 contains 14 residues. The germline V and J ends were trimmed by 7 bases and 5 bases, with 14 bases remaining between them. Germline CDR1 reads LNHDA; CDR2 reads SQIVND (reference sequence).

The chain recombines TRBV6-1 with TRBJ1-1, with D possibly being TRBD1 (6 bases). CDR3 length: 15 amino acids. Germline V gene lookup returns CDR1 MNHNS and CDR2 SASEGT. V gave up 2 bases and J gave up 0 bases, with 10 bases separating them. DNA of the CDR3: TGTGCCAGCAGTGAACAAAGGGACATGAACACTGAAGCTTTCTTT. It translates to CASSEQRDMNTEAFF.